This T cell receptor beta chain was recovered during a study of T cells after posttransplantation cyclophosphamide. The study, taken as a whole, reports: Blood and skin or GI T cell repertoires showed limited TRB overlap. Recipient CMV seropositivity and CMV reactivation strongly tracked TRB clonality. Later blood repertoires were often dominated by clones from the donor CD8+ memory compartment.

Germline CDR1 is SGHTA and CDR2 is FQGTGA. CDR3 size: 16 residues. V lost 1 base, J lost 5 bases, and 17 bases lay in between. Produced via immunoSEQ multiplex PCR; TCRdb's table is partial and in-frame only. The sample holds about 32,000 clones, 70% to 90% seen once. Remarks on this clone: Its specificity is not known.

The gene calls are TRBV7-3 and TRBJ2-5, with a weak D call TRBD1 (7 bases). Sequences were obtained from PBMCs. The source of this sequence is a woman in her forties with a blood cancer, CMV-positive, and with a related stem cell donor. CDR3: CASSLNPGGPEETQYF. CDR3 bases: TGTGCCAGCAGCTTAAATCCAGGGGGGCCGGAGGAGACCCAGTACTTC.